Presented here are 4 T cell receptor beta chains from one specimen sequenced in a study of molecular identifiers for immune sequencing clone quantification. TCRdb reprocessed the PCR reads via MiXCR and lists one record per CDR3 protein. The sample includes about 640,000 distinct CDR3 sequences, nearly 20% of them seen just once. Sequencing used naive CD8+ T cells from blood, with Jurkat cell RNA spiked in. Documented subset: FACS-sorted CD8+CD4-CCR7+CD45RA+ naive T cells. The receptors were sampled from a human donor in good health. Some libraries in this study had Jurkat cell RNA spiked in.

This clonotype was counted at least ten times. This chain's CDR3 is CASSSENSYEQYF. CDR3 sequence (DNA): TGCGCCAGCAGCTCCGAGAACTCCTACGAGCAGTACTTC. The rearrangement links TRBV5-1 to TRBJ2-7, with unresolved D. The V gene lost 3 bases and the J gene lost 0 bases, with 7 bases spanning the gap. The CDR3 covers 13 residues. CDR1 and CDR2 from the germline V gene are SGHRS and YFSETQ. The whole variable domain, remainder taken from reference TRBV5-1 and TRBJ2-7, is KAGVTQTPRYLIKTRGQQVTLSCSPISGHRSVSWYQQTPGQGLQFLFEYFSETQRNKGNFPGRFSGRQFSNSRSEMNVSTLELGDSALYLCASSSENSYEQYFGPGTRLTVT.

This clonotype was detected ten times or more. The chain joins TRBV6-5 to TRBJ2-7; D perhaps matches TRBD2 (6 bases). Germline CDR1 MNHEY, CDR2 SVGAGI. The CDR3 totals 12 residues. Trimming stripped 6 bases from V and 5 bases from J, with 11 bases between. The CDR3 is CASSYSGDEQYF. CDR3 coding DNA: TGTGCCAGCAGCTATTCGGGGGACGAGCAGTACTTC.

Of note for this clonotype: A much larger clone lies one base from this, so it may be a read error. This chain joins TRBV19 and TRBJ2-5; 7 bases agree with TRBD2. There are 16 residues in the CDR3. The germline gives CDR1 LNHDA, CDR2 SQIVND (reference sequence). Trimming cost V 6 bases and J 4 bases; bases outside gene matches: 14. The DNA for the CDR3 is TGTGCCAGTAGCCAACCCTACGCGGGAGTTCGAGAGACCCAGTACTTC. Amino acids: CASSQPYAGVRETQYF.

This clonotype was picked up a small number of times. The chain employs TRBV27 and TRBJ1-2; no clear D gene. CDR1 is MNHEY, CDR2 SMNVEV, per germline (reference sequence). V was shortened by 7 bases and J by 1 base, with 19 bases between the two germline ends. This CDR3 spans 16 amino acids. CDR3 DNA sequence: TGTGCCAGCAACCCACGTCAGGCAGCTGATAACTATGGCTACACCTTC. Translated: CASNPRQAADNYGYTF.